This T cell receptor beta chain derives from a study of T-cell memory formation after mild COVID-19. Whole-study context: For the most part, TCR clusters were specific to one donor. Study-wide findings and caveats: Some responding clones appeared in pre-infection memory, suggesting cross-reactive memory joined. Clones which contracted sat mainly in CM and EM if CD4+, and in EMRA if CD8+.

Constant-segment primers were used for 5'RACE, and the resulting TCR alpha and TCR beta cDNA libraries carried sample barcodes and UMIs. TCRdb processed the 5' RACE reads anew with MiXCR; each CDR3 protein has one entry. The sample has 95,000 to 120,000 distinct CDR3 sequences; approximately 22% are singletons. The V end lost 3 bases, the J end lost 6 bases, and 14 bases lay between the germline ends. This CDR3 has 15 amino acids. From germline, CDR1 is MNHNY and CDR2 SVGAGI (reference sequence). This clonotype was observed many times. Its antigen remains unknown. Sequences were obtained from PBMCs or a T cell subset sorted from them (not recorded which). The rearrangement uses TRBV6-6 and TRBJ1-4; maybe TRBD1 (5 bases). This TCR derives from a man aged 18 to 30 who had mild COVID-19 (a few samples of this study predate the infection). Cell type and time point are not known. The CDR3 loop reads CASSYGAQAHEKLFF. The CDR3, as DNA: TGTGCCAGCAGTTATGGGGCGCAGGCTCATGAAAAACTGTTTTTT.